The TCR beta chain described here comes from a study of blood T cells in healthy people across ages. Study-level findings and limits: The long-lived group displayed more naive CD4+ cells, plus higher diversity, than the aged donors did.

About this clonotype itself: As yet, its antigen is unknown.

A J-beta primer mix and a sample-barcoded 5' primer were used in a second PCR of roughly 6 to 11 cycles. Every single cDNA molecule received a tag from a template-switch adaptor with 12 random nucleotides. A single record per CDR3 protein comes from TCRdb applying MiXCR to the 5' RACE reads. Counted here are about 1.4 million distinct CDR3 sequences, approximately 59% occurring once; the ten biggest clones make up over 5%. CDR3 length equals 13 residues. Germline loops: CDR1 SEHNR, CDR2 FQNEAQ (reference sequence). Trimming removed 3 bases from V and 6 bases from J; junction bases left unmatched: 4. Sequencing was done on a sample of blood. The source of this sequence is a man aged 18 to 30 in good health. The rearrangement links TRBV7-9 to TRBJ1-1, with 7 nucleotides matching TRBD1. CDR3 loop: CASSFGDSPEAFF. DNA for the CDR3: TGTGCCAGCAGCTTCGGGGACAGCCCTGAAGCTTTCTTT.